The next 9 T cell receptor beta chains were all read from a single sample in a study of T cell changes during pregnancy in multiple sclerosis. Profiling relied on immunoSEQ multiplex PCR, and the TCRdb table lists in-frame clones only, not all of them. In the table there are some 60,000 clones, roughly 90% of which are singletons. Sequences were derived from peripheral blood, sampled before pregnancy. The receptor set was obtained from a female donor with multiple sclerosis, enrolled in a pregnancy study.

The chain is built from TRBV6-4 and TRBJ2-1, with 7 bases aligning to TRBD1. Germline-derived CDR1 and CDR2 are MRHNA and SNTAGT. After removal of 0 bases from V and 11 bases from J, the junction contained 7 bases not matched to a gene. The CDR3 has 14 amino acids. The CDR3, as DNA: TGTGCCAGCAGTGACTCGACGGAGAGGGGGCAGCAGTTCTTC. Residues: CASSDSTERGQQFF.

The V and J genes are TRBV4-1 and TRBJ2-1, with 7 bases identical to TRBD2. The CDR3 is 12 amino acids. V was clipped by 0 bases and J by 15 bases; unmatched bases: 5. From germline, CDR1 is MGHRA and CDR2 YSYEKL. Here the CDR3 DNA reads TGCGCCAGCAGCCAAGATTGGGGGGGGTGGTTCTTC. Translation: CASSQDWGGWFF.

The chain joins TRBV19 to TRBJ1-1; TRBD1 agrees at 7 bases. The CDR3 length is 15 residues. Germline lookup yields CDR1 LNHDA and CDR2 SQIVND (reference sequence). The ends lost 7 bases at V and 1 base at J; junction bases unmatched: 9. The CDR3 nucleotides read TGTGCCAGTACCACTTTACGGACAGGGAACACTGAAGCTTTCTTT. It yields the protein CASTTLRTGNTEAFF.

V and J are TRBV6-6 and TRBJ2-2, with 9 bases that match TRBD2. Germline V gene lookup returns CDR1 MNHNY and CDR2 SVGAGI (reference sequence). Losses at the gene ends were 7 bases for V and 1 base for J; bases not matched to a gene: 4. The CDR3 loop spans 15 amino acids. CDR3 region: CASKLAGVNTGELFF. The DNA of the CDR3 is TGTGCCAGCAAGTTAGCGGGGGTGAACACCGGGGAGCTGTTTTTT.

V gene TRBV9 combines with J gene TRBJ2-3; TRBD2 might be the D (6 bases). The CDR3 is made up of 15 amino acids. Trimming cost V 0 bases and J 2 bases, with 10 bases left between them. Germline lookup yields CDR1 SGDLS and CDR2 YYNGEE. CDR3 residues: CASSVGGGYTDTQYF. The CDR3 nucleotides are TGTGCCAGCAGCGTAGGTGGGGGGTACACAGATACGCAGTATTTT.

The chain employs TRBV19 and TRBJ2-5; perhaps TRBD1 as D (6 bases). The germline V gene has CDR1 LNHDA and CDR2 SQIVND (reference sequence). V shed 9 bases and J shed 0 bases, with 14 bases lying between them. The CDR3 length is 14 residues. The chain's CDR3 is CASSYWGHQETQYF. CDR3 DNA: TGTGCCAGCTCTTATTGGGGGCACCAAGAGACCCAGTACTTC. Looking up the rest from reference TRBV19 and TRBJ2-5 gives the full variable domain: DGGITQSPKYLFRKEGQNVTLSCEQNLNHDAMYWYRQDPGQGLRLIYYSQIVNDFQKGDIAEGYSVSREKKESFPLTVTSAQKNPTAFYLCASSYWGHQETQYFGPGTRLLVL.

The chain joins TRBV7-8 to TRBJ1-2, with 12 bases aligning to TRBD1. Germline assignment: CDR1 SGHVS and CDR2 FQNEAQ. The ends lost 5 bases at V and 4 bases at J; junction bases unmatched: 5. The CDR3 runs 15 residues. The CDR3 DNA sequence: TGTGCCAGCAGCCTAGGGACAGGGGGCATCTATGGCTACACCTTC. This encodes CASSLGTGGIYGYTF.

The rearrangement links TRBV7-9 to TRBJ2-1, with 8 bases that match TRBD2. In germline, CDR1 is SEHNR, CDR2 FQNEAQ (reference sequence). The CDR3 sequence is 16 residues long. After removal of 6 bases from V and 3 bases from J, the junction contained 10 bases not matched to a gene. CDR3 in DNA: TGTGCCAGCAGTCAAAAGGGAGCGGGGGTCTACAATGAGCAGTTCTTC. It yields the protein CASSQKGAGVYNEQFF. Together with reference TRBV7-9 and TRBJ2-1, the CDR3 gives the full variable domain: DTGVSQNPRHKITKRGQNVTFRCDPISEHNRLYWYRQTLGQGPEFLTYFQNEAQLEKSRLLSDRFSAERPKGSFSTLEIQRTEQGDSAMYLCASSQKGAGVYNEQFFGPGTRLTVL.

This sequence joins TRBV19 and TRBJ1-1; D remains unclear. The CDR3 loop spans 15 amino acids. The germline CDR1 and CDR2 sequences are LNHDA and SQIVND (reference sequence). Trimming stripped 7 bases from V and 4 bases from J, with 19 bases between. The CDR3 spells CASIPVGEGGTEAFF. The CDR3, as DNA: TGTGCCAGTATCCCCGTTGGGGAAGGAGGCACTGAAGCTTTCTTT.